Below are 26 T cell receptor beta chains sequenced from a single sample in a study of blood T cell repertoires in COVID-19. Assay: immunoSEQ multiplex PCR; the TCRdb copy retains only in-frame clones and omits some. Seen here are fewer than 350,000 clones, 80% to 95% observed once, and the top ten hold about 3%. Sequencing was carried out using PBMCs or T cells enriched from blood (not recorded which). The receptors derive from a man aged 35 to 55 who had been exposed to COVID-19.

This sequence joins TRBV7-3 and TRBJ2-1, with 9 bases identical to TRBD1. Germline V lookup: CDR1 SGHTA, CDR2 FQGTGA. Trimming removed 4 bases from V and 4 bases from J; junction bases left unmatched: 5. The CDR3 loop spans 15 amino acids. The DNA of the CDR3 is TGTGCCAGCAGCTCGGACAGGGGAGGATACAATGAGCAGTTCTTC. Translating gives CASSSDRGGYNEQFF.

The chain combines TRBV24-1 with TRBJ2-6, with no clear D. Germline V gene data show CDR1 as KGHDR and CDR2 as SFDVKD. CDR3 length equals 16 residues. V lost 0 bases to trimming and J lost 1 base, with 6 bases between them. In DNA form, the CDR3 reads TGTGCCACCAGTGATTTGCTTCCTTCTGGGGCCAACGTCCTGACTTTC. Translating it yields CATSDLLPSGANVLTF.

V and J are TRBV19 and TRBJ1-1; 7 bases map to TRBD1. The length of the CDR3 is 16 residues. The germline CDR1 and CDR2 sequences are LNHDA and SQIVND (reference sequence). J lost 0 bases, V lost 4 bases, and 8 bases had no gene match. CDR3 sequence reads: CASSKNRGSVNTEAFF. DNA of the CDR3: TGTGCCAGTAGTAAAAACAGGGGTTCGGTGAACACTGAAGCTTTCTTT.

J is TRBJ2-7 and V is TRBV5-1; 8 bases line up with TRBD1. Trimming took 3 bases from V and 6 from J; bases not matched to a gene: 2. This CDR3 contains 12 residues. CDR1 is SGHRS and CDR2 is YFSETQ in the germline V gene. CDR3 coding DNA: TGCGCCAGCAGCTACACAGGGGGCGAGCAGTACTTC. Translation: CASSYTGGEQYF.

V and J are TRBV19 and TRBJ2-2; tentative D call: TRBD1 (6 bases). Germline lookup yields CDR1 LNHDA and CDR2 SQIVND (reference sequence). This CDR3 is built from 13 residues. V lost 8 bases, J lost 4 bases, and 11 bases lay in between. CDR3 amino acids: CASWDTLTGELFF. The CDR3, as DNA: TGTGCCAGTTGGGACACCCTCACCGGGGAGCTGTTTTTT. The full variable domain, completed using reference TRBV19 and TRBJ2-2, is DGGITQSPKYLFRKEGQNVTLSCEQNLNHDAMYWYRQDPGQGLRLIYYSQIVNDFQKGDIAEGYSVSREKKESFPLTVTSAQKNPTAFYLCASWDTLTGELFFGEGSRLTVL.

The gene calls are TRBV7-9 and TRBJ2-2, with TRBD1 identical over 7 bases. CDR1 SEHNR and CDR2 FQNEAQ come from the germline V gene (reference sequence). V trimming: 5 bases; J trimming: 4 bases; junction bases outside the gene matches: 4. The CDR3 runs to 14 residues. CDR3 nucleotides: TGTGCCAGCAGCCGGGACAGTTTCACCGGGGAGCTGTTTTTT. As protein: CASSRDSFTGELFF. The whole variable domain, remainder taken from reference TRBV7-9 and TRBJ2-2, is DTGVSQNPRHKITKRGQNVTFRCDPISEHNRLYWYRQTLGQGPEFLTYFQNEAQLEKSRLLSDRFSAERPKGSFSTLEIQRTEQGDSAMYLCASSRDSFTGELFFGEGSRLTVL.

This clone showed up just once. The chain's CDR3 is CASSPRDRGRTEAFF. The CDR3 nucleotides are TGTGCCAGCAGCCCCCGGGACAGGGGTCGCACTGAAGCTTTCTTT. This chain joins TRBV7-9 and TRBJ1-1; the match to TRBD1 covers 10 bases. The CDR3 is 15 residues long. With 5 bases clipped from V and 4 bases from J, the junction kept 7 bases outside the gene matches. Germline V gives CDR1 SEHNR, CDR2 FQNEAQ (reference sequence).

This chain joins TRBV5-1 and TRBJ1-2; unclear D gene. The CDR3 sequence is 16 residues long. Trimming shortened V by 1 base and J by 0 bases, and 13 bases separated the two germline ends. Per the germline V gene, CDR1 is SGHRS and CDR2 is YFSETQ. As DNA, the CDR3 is TGCGCCAGCAGCTTGACCTCAGGCCCAACTAACTATGGCTACACCTTC. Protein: CASSLTSGPTNYGYTF.

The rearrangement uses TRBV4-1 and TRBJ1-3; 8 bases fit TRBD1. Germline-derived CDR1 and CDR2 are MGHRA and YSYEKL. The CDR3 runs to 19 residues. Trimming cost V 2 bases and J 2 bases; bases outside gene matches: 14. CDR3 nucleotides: TGCGCCAGCAGCCAACAGGAATTGACAGGGGCGAAAGCTGGAAACACCATATATTTT. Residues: CASSQQELTGAKAGNTIYF.

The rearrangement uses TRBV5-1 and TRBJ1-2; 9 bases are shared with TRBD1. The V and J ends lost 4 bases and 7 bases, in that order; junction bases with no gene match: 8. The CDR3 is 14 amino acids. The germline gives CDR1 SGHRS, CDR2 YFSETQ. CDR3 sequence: CASSISGTGLGYTF. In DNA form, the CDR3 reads TGCGCCAGCAGCATATCCGGGACAGGGCTTGGCTACACCTTC.

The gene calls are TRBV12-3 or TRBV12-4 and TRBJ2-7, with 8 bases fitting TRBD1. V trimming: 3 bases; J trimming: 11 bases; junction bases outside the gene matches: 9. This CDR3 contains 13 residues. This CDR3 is CASSLGQDPLEYF. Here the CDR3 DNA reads TGTGCCAGCAGTTTGGGACAGGACCCCCTGGAGTACTTC.

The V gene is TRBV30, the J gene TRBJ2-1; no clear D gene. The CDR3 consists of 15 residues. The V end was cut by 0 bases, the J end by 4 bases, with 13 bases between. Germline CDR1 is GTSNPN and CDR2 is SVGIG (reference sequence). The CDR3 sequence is CAWSVGAYAYNEQFF. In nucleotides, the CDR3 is TGTGCCTGGAGTGTCGGAGCTTACGCTTACAATGAGCAGTTCTTC.

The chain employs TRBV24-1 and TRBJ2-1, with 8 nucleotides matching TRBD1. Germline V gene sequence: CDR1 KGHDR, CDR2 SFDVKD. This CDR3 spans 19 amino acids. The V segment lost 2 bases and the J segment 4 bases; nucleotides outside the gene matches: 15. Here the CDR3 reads CATSDSPIYRGIFYNEQFF. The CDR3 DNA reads TGTGCCACCAGTGATTCGCCCATCTACAGGGGGATCTTTTACAATGAGCAGTTCTTC.

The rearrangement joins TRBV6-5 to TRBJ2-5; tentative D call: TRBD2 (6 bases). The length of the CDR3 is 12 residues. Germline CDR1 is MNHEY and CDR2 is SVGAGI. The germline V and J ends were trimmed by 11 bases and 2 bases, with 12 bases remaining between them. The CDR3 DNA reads TGTGCCGGAGGGAGAGCACAAGAGACCCAGTACTTC. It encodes CAGGRAQETQYF.

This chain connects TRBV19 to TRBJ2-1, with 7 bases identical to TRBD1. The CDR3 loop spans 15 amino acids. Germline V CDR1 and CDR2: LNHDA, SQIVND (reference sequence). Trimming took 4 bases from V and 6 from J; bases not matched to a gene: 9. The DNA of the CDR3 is TGTGCCAGTAGTACCGCCTCGGACAGGCGCAATGAGCAGTTCTTC. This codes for CASSTASDRRNEQFF.

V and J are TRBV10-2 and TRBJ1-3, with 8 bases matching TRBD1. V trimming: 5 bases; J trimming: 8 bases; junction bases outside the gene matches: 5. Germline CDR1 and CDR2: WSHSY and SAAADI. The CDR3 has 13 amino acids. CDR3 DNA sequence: TGCGCCAGCAGTTGGACAGGGAGGGACACCATATATTTT. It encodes CASSWTGRDTIYF.

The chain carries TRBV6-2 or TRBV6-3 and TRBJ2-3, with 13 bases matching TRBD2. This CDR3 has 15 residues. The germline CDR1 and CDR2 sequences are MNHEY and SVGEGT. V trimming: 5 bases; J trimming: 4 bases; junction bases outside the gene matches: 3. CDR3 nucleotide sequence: TGTGCCAGCAGTCGGGGACTAGCGGGACCAGATACGCAGTATTTT. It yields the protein CASSRGLAGPDTQYF.

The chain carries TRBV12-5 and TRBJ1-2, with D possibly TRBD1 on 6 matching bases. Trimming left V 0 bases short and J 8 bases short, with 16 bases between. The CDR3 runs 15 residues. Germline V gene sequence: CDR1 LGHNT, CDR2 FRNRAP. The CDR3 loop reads CASGLVPRGLGGYTF. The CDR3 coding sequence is TGTGCTAGTGGTTTGGTACCTAGGGGGTTAGGAGGCTACACCTTC.

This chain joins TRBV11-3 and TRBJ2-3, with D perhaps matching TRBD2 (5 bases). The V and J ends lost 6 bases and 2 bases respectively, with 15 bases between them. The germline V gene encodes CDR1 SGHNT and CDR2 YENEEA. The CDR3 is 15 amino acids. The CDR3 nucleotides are TGTGCCAGCAGTCTCACTCGGACTTCCACAGATACGCAGTATTTT. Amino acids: CASSLTRTSTDTQYF.

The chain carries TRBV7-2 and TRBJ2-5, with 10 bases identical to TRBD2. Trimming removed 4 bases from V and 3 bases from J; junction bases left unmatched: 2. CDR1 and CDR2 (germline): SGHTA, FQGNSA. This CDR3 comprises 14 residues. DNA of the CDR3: TGTGCCAGCAGCTGGACTAGCGGAGAAGAGACCCAGTACTTC. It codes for CASSWTSGEETQYF.

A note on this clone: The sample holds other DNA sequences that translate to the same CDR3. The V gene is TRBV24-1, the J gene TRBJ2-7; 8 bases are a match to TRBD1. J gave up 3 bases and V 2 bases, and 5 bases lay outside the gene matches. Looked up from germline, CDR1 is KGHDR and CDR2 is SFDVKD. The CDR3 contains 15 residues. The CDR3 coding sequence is TGTGCCACCAGTGATTCCCGACAGGGGAGCTACGAGCAGTACTTC. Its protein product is CATSDSRQGSYEQYF.

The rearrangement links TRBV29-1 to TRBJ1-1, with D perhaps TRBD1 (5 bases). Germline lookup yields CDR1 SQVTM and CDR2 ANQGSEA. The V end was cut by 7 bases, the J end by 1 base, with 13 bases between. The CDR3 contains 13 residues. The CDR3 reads CSAGERANTEAFF. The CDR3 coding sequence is TGCAGCGCGGGGGAGCGAGCGAACACTGAAGCTTTCTTT.

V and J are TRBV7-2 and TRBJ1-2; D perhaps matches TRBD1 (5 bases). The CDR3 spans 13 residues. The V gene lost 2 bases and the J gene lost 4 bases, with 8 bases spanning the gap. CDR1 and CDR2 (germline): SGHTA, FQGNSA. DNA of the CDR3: TGTGCCAGCAGCTTATCAGGGATCTATGGCTACACCTTC. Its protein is CASSLSGIYGYTF.

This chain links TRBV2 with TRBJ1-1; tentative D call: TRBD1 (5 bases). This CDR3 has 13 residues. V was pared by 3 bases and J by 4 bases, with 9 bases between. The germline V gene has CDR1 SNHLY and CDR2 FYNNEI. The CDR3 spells CASSDQGSTEAFF. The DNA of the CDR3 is TGTGCCAGCAGTGACCAGGGAAGCACTGAAGCTTTCTTT.

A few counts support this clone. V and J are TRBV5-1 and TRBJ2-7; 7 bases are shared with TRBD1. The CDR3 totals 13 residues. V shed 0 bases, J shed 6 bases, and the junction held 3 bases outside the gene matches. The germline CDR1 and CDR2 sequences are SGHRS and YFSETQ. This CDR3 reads CASSLERGPEQYF. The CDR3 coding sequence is TGCGCCAGCAGCTTGGAGAGGGGGCCCGAGCAGTACTTC.

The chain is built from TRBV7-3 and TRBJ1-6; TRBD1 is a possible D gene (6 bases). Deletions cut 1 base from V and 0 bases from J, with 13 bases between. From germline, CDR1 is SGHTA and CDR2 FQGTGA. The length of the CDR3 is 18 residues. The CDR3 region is CASSLNLGAPSYNSPLHF. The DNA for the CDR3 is TGTGCCAGCAGCTTAAATCTGGGGGCCCCCTCCTATAATTCACCCCTCCACTTT. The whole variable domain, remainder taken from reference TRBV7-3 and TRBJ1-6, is GAGVSQTPSNKVTEKGKYVELRCDPISGHTALYWYRQSLGQGPEFLIYFQGTGAADDSGLPNDRFFAVRPEGSVSTLKIQRTERGDSAVYLCASSLNLGAPSYNSPLHFGNGTRLTVT.